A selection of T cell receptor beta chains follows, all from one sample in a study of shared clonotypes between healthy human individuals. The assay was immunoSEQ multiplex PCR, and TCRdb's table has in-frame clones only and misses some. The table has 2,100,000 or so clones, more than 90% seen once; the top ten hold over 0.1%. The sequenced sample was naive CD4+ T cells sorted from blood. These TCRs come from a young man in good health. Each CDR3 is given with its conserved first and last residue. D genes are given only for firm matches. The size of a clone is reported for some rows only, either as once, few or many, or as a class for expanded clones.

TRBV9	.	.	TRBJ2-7	TGTGCCAGCAGCGTAGAGTGGCTCTCGTACGAGCAGTACTTC	CASSVEWLSYEQYF
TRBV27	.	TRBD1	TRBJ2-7	TGTGCCAGCAGCGAGAGGACAGGGTTCCACTACGAGCAGTACTTC	CASSERTGFHYEQYF
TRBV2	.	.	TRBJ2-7	TGTGCCAGTCGCTTAGGAGGGAGACCGCAGTACTTC	CASRLGGRPQYF
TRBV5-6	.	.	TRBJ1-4	TGTGCCAGCAGCTTGAAATCCGTGGTCTTTGAAAAACTGTTTTTT	CASSLKSVVFEKLFF
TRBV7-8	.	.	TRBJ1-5	TGTGCCAGCAGCTTCTCGGTTTGGCTCAGCAATCAGCCCCAGCATTTT	CASSFSVWLSNQPQHF
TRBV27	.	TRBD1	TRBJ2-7	TGTGCCAGCAAACTTGGACAGGGGAACTCCTACGAGCAGTACTTC	CASKLGQGNSYEQYF
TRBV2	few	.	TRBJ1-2	TGTGCCAGCAGTGAAGAGCGGTTGGGCATGCGCTACACCTTC	CASSEERLGMRYTF
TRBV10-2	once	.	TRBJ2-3	TGCGCCAGCAGTGAAGCATCTACCTTGCCACCAGATACGCAGTATTTT	CASSEASTLPPDTQYF
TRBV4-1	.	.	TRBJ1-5	TGCGCCAGCAGCCGCTCACCCGGGACCGAAAATCAGCCCCAGCATTTT	CASSRSPGTENQPQHF
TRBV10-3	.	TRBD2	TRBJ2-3	TGTGCCATCAGTACCCTGACTAGCGGGAGGGCCCGTAGCACAGATACGCAGTATTTT	CAISTLTSGRARSTDTQYF
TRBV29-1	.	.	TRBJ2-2	TGCAGCGTTGCCCGAGCGTTGAACACCGGGGAGCTGTTTTTT	CSVARALNTGELFF
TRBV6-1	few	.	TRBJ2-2	TGTGCCAGCAGTAGGGGACCCGGGGAGCTGTTTTTT	CASSRGPGELFF
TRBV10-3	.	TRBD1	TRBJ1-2	TGTGCCAGCGGGGCGGGACAGCCCTATGGCTACACCTTC	CASGAGQPYGYTF
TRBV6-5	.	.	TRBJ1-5	TGTGCCAGCAGTTACAAGACAGGCCGTCAGCCCCAGCATTTT	CASSYKTGRQPQHF
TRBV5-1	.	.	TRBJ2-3	TGCGCCAGCAGCCACGGACTCGAGGGGGATACGCAGTATTTT	CASSHGLEGDTQYF
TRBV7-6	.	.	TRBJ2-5	TGTGCCAGCAGCTTGTGGGAAGTCCGAGAGACCCAGTACTTC	CASSLWEVRETQYF
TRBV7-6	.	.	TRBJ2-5	TGTGCCAGCAGCCCCGGGGAGCCCAAGACCCAGTACTTC	CASSPGEPKTQYF
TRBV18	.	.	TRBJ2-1	TGTGCCAGCTCACCAGGTACGGACCAGTTCTTC	CASSPGTDQFF
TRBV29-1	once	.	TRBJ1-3	TGCAGCGTTGCCCAATCTGGAAACACCATATATTTT	CSVAQSGNTIYF
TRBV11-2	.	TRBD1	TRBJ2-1	TGTGCCAGCAGCTTAGATCGATGGCAGGGGGATGAGCAGTTCTTC	CASSLDRWQGDEQFF
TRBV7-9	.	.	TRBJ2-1	TGTGCCAGCAACCAGGCGGGGCTCTTCGGTGAGCAGTTCTTC	CASNQAGLFGEQFF
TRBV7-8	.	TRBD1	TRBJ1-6	TGTGCCAGCAGCTTAGGGGGACAGAGCTCCTATAATTCACCCCTCCACTTT	CASSLGGQSSYNSPLHF
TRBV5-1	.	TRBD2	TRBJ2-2	TGCGCCAGCAGCCCTTTAGCGGGAGAGAACCCCGGGGAGCTGTTTTTT	CASSPLAGENPGELFF
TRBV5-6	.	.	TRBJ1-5	TGTGCCAGCAGCTTTTCACGGGTCAATCAGCCCCAGCATTTT	CASSFSRVNQPQHF
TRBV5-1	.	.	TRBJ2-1	TGCGCCAGCAGCTTATTAGCGGCCTCCTACAATGAGCAGTTCTTC	CASSLLAASYNEQFF
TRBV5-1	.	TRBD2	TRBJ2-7	TGCGCCAGCAGCTCGGGGACTAGCGGAGGAATATACGAGCAGTACTTC	CASSSGTSGGIYEQYF
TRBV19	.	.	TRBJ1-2	TGTGCCAGTAGTACGGTTGAGGTGAACAGCTTGTATGGCTACACCTTC	CASSTVEVNSLYGYTF
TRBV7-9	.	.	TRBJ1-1	TGTGCCAGCACCCCTGCTCTGATCCGGGAAGGAGCTTTCTTT	CASTPALIREGAFF
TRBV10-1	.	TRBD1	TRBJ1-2	TGCGCCAGCAACCTGACAGGGAGGGGGTATGACCCTTTGCCTCACAACTATGGCTACACCTTC	CASNLTGRGYDPLPHNYGYTF
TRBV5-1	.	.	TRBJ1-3	TGCGCCAGCAGCTTACCTGGAAACACCATATATTTT	CASSLPGNTIYF
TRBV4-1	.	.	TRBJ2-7	TGCGCCAGCAGCCCCTACCCGCTTGAGTGGTACGAGCAGTACTTC	CASSPYPLEWYEQYF
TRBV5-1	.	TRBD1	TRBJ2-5	TGCGCCAGCAGCTTGGGGGACAGGGGTTGGGAGACCCAGTACTTC	CASSLGDRGWETQYF
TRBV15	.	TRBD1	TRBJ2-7	TGTGCCACCAGCAGAGACGGGACAGTCGGCAACGAGCAGTACTTC	CATSRDGTVGNEQYF
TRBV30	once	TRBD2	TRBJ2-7	TGTGCCTGGTCACTAGCGGGAGGGCCTAGGCCCTACGAGCAGTACTTC	CAWSLAGGPRPYEQYF
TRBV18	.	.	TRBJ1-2	TGTGCCAGCTCCCCCCCGGGCAGGCGGAGTGGCTACACCTTC	CASSPPGRRSGYTF
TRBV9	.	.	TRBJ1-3	TGTGCCAGCAGCGAAGGGGGGCAAGTTTCTGGAAACACCATATATTTT	CASSEGGQVSGNTIYF
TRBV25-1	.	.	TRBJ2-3	TGTGCCAGCAGTGTCCTCTCGGATACGCAGTATTTT	CASSVLSDTQYF
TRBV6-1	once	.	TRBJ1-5	TGTGCCAGCAGTTCAGGGTCAGTTCAGCCCCAGCATTTT	CASSSGSVQPQHF
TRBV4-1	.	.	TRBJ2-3	TGCGCCAGCAGCCAAGATCAACAGGGCCCAGATACGCAGTATTTT	CASSQDQQGPDTQYF
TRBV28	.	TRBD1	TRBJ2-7	TGTGCCAGCAGGGGCCCCGGGACAGGGAGAGGAGAGCAGTACTTC	CASRGPGTGRGEQYF
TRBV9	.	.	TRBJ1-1	TGTGCCAGCAGCCCAGACTGGGAAGCTTTCTTT	CASSPDWEAFF
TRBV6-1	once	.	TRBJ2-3	TGTGCCAGCAGTGAAATACTAGTTTTCGCAGATACGCAGTATTTT	CASSEILVFADTQYF
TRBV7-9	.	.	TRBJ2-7	TGTGCCAGCACCTTAGGCCCGGGGGAAGGGTCCTACGAGCAGTACTTC	CASTLGPGEGSYEQYF